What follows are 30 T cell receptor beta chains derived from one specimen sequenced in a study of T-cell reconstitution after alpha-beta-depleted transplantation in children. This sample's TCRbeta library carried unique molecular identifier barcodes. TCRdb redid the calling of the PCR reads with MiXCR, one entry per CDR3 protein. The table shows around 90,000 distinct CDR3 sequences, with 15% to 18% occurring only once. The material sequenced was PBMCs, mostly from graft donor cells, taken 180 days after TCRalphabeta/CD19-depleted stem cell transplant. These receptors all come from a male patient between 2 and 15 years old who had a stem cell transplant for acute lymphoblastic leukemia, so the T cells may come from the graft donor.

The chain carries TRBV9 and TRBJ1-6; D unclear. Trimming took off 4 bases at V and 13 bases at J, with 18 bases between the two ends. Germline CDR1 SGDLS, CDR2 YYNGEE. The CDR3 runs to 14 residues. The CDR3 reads CASSPDGRTHPLHF. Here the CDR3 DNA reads TGTGCCAGCAGCCCTGACGGCCGTACCCACCCCCTCCACTTT.

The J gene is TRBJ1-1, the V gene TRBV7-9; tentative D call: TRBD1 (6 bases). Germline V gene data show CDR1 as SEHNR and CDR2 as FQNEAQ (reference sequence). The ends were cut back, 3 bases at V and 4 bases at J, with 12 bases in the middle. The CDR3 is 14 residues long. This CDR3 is CASSLAGESTEAFF. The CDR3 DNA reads TGTGCCAGCAGCTTGGCAGGGGAGAGCACTGAAGCTTTCTTT.

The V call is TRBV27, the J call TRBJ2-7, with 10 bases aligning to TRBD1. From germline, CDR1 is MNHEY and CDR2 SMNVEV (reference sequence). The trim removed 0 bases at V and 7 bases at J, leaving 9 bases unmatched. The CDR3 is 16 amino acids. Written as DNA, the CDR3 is TGTGCCAGCAGTTTATCTTCGGGACAGGGGTTGAGGGAGCAGTACTTC. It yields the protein CASSLSSGQGLREQYF.

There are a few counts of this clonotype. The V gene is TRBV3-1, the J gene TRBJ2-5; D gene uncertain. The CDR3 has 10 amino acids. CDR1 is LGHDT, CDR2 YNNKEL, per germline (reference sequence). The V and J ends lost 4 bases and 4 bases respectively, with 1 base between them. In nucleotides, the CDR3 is TGTGCCAGCAGCCGAGAGACCCAGTACTTC. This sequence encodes CASSRETQYF.

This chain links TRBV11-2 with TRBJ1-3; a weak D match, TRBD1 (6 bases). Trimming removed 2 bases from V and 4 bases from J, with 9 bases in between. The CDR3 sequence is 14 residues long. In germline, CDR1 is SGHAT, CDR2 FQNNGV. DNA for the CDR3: TGTGCCAGCAGCTTATCCCAGGGGGGAAACACCATATATTTT. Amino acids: CASSLSQGGNTIYF.

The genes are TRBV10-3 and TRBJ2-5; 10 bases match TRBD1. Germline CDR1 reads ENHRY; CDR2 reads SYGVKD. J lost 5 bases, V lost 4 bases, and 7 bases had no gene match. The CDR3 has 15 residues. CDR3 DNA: TGTGCCATCAGTGCTCCGGGACAGGGGAGGGAGACCCAGTACTTC. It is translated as CAISAPGQGRETQYF.

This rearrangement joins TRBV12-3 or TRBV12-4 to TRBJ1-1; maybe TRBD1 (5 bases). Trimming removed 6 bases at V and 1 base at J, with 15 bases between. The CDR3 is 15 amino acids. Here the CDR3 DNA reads TGTGCCAGCAGGATAACCCGCGGGGCGAACACTGAAGCTTTCTTT. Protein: CASRITRGANTEAFF.

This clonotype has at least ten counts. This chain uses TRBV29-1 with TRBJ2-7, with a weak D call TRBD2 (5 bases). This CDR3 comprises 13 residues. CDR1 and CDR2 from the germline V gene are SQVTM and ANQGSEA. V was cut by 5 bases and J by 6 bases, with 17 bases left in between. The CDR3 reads CSVIPSGWAEQYF. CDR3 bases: TGCAGCGTTATCCCCTCGGGGTGGGCCGAGCAGTACTTC.

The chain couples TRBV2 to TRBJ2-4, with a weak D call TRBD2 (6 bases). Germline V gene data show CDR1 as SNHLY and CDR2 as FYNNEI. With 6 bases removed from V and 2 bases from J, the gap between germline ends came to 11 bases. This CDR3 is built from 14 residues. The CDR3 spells CASRTGSTKNIQYF. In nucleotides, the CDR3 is TGTGCCAGCAGAACCGGGAGCACCAAAAACATTCAGTACTTC.

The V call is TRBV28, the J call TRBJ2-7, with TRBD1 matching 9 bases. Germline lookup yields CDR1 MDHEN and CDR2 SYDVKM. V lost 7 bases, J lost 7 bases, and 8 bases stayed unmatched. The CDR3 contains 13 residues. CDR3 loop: CASNSDRGEEQYF. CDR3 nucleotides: TGTGCCAGCAATTCGGACAGGGGTGAGGAGCAGTACTTC.

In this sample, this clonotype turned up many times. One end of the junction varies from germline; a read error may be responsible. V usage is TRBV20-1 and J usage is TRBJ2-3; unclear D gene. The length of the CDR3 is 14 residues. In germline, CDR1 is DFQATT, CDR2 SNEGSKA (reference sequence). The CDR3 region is CSPRLPGGTDTQYF. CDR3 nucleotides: TGCAGTCCTAGGTTACCGGGCGGCACAGATACGCAGTATTTT.

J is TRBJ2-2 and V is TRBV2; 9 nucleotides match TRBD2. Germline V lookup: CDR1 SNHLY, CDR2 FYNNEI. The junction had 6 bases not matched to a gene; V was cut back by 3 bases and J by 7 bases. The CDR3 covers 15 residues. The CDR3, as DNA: TGTGCCAGCAGTGAGTCTAGCGGGGCGATCGGGGAGCTGTTTTTT. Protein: CASSESSGAIGELFF.

The CDR3 bases are TGTGCCTGGAGTTCTTGGGGAGGGGACACTGAAGCTTTCTTT. Its translation: CAWSSWGGDTEAFF. This chain uses TRBV30 with TRBJ1-1; tentative D call: TRBD1 (5 bases). CDR1 and CDR2 (germline): GTSNPN, SVGIG (reference sequence). Trimming left V 2 bases short and J 3 bases short, with 13 bases between. The CDR3 sequence is 14 residues long.

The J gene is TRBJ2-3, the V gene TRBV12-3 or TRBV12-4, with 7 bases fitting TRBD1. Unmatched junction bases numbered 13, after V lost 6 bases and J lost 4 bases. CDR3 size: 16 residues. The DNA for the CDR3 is TGTGCCAGCAGCTACAGACAGGGTATGGGACCAGATACGCAGTATTTT. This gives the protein CASSYRQGMGPDTQYF.

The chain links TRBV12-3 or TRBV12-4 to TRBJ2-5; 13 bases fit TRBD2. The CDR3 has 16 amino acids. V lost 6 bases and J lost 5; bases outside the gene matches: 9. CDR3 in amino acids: CASSPGTSGEGETQYF. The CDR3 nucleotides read TGTGCCAGCAGCCCCGGGACTAGCGGGGAGGGGGAGACCCAGTACTTC.

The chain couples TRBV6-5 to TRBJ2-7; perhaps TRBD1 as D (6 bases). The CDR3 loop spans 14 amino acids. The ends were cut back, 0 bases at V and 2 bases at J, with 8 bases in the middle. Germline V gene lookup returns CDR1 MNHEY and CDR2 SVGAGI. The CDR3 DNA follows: TGTGCCAGCAGTTACTCGAGACAGGCCTACGAGCAGTACTTC. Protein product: CASSYSRQAYEQYF.

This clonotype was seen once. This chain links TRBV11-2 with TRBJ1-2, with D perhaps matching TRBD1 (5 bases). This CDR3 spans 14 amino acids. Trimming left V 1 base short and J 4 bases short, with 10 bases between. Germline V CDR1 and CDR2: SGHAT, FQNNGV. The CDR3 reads CASSLVGGGYGYTF. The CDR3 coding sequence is TGTGCCAGCAGCTTAGTGGGGGGGGGCTATGGCTACACCTTC.

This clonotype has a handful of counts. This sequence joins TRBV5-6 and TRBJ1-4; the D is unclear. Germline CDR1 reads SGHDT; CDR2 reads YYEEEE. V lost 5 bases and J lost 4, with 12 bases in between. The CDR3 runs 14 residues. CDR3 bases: TGTGCCAGCAGACTAAGACGTGGTAATGAAAAACTGTTTTTT. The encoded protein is CASRLRRGNEKLFF.

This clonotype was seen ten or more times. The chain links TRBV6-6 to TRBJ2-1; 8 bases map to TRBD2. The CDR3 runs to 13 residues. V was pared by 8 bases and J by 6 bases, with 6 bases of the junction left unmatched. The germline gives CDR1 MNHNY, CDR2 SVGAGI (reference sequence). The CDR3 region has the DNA TGTGCCAGCTGGGGAGCGGGGGCCAATGAGCAGTTCTTC. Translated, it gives CASWGAGANEQFF.

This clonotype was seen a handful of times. CDR3: CASRNSGNTIYF. The CDR3 DNA is TGTGCCAGCAGGAATTCTGGAAACACCATATATTTT. This sequence joins TRBV6-1 and TRBJ1-3; D remains unclear. Between the trimmed V and J ends, which lost 6 bases and 1 base, there was a span of 4 bases. The CDR3 covers 12 residues. Germline V gene sequence: CDR1 MNHNS, CDR2 SASEGT.

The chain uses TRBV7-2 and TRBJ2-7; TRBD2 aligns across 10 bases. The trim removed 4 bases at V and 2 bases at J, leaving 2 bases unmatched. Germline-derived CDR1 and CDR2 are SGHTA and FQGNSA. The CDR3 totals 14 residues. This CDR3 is CASSYSGGAYEQYF. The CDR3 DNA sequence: TGTGCCAGCAGCTACAGCGGGGGGGCCTACGAGCAGTACTTC.

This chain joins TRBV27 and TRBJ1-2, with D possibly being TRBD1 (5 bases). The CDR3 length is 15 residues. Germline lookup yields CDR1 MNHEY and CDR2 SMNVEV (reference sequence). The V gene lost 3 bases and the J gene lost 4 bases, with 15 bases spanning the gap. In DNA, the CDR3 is TGTGCCAGCAGTTTTCGCGACAGAGATTTCTATGGCTACACCTTC. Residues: CASSFRDRDFYGYTF.

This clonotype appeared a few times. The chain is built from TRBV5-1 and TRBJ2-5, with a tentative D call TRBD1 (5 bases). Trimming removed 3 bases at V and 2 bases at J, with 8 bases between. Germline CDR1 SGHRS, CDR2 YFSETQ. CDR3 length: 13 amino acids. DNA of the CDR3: TGCGCCAGCAGCTCCCAGGGTCAAGAGACCCAGTACTTC. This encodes CASSSQGQETQYF.

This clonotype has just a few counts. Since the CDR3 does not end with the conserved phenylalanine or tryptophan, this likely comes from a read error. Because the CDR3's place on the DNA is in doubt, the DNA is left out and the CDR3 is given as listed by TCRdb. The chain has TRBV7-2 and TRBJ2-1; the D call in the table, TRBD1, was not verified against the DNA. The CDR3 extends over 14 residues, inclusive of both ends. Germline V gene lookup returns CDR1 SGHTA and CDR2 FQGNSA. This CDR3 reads CASRSIQFSDPPML.

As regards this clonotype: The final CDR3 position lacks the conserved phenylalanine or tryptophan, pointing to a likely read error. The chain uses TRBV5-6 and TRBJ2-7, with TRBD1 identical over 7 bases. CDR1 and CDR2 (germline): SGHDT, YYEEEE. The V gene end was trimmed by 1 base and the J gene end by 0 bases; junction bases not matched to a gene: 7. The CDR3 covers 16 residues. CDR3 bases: TGTGCCAGCAGCTTGTTTACAGGGGACCTCTCCTACGAGCAGTACTAC. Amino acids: CASSLFTGDLSYEQYY.

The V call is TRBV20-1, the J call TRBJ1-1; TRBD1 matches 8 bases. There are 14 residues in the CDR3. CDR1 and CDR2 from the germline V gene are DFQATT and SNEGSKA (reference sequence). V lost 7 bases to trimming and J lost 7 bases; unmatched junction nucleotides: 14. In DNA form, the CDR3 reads TGCAGTGTCTGGGCTTCGACAGGGGCTAGTGAAGCTTTCTTT. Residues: CSVWASTGASEAFF.

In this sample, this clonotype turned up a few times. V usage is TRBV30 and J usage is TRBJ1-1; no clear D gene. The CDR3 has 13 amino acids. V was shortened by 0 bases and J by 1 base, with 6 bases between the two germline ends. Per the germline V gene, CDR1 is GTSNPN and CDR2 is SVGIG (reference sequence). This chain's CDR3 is CAWSVNRNTEAFF. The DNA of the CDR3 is TGTGCCTGGAGTGTGAACAGGAACACTGAAGCTTTCTTT.

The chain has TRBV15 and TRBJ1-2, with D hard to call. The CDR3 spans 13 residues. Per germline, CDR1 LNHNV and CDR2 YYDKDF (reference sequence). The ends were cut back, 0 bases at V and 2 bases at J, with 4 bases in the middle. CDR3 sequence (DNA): TGTGCCACCAGCAGAGAACCCAACTATGGCTACACCTTC. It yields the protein CATSREPNYGYTF.

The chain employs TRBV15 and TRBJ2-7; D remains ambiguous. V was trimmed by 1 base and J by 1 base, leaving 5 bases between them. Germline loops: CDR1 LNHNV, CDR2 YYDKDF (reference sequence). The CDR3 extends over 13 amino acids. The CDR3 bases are TGTGCCACCAGCAGAGGGCTATCCTACGAGCAGTACTTC. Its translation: CATSRGLSYEQYF.

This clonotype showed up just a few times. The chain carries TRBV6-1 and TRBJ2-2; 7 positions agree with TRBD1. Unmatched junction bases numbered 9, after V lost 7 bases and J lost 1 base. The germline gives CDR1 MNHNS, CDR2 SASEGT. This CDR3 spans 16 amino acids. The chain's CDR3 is CASTRRRTGNTGELFF. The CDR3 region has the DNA TGTGCCAGCACCCGGCGGCGGACAGGGAACACCGGGGAGCTGTTTTTT.